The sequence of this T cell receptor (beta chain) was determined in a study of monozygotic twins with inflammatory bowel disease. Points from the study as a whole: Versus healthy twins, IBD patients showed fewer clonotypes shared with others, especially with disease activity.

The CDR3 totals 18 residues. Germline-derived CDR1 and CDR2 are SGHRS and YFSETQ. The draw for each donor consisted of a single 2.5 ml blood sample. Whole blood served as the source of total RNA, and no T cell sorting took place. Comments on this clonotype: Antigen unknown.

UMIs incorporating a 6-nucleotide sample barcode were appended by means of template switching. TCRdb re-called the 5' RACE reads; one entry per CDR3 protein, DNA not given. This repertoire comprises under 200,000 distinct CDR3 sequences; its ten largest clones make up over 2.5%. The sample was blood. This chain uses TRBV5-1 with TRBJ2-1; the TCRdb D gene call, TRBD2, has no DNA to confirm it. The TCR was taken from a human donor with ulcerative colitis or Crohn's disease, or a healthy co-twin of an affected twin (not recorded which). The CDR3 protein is CASSRGTSGGYPHNEQFF.